This is a list of T cell receptor beta chains from one sample in a study of blood T cell repertoires in COVID-19. Using immunoSEQ multiplex PCR, the repertoire was profiled, and TCRdb retains in-frame clones only, with some absent. Of around 60,000 clones in the sample, about 85% were seen once. The source material was peripheral blood. The receptors were sampled from an elderly woman with acute or convalescent COVID-19. CDR3s include the opening cysteine and the closing phenylalanine or tryptophan. Fields, in order: J gene, V gene, clone size, D gene, CDR3 protein, CDR3 DNA. The D gene is left open where the match is weak. Part of the rows lack a size; the others show once, few, many or a class for expanded clones.

>TRBJ2-3|TRBV12-5|.|TRBD2
CASAWREVTDTQYF
TGTGCTAGTGCCTGGCGGGAGGTAACAGATACGCAGTATTTT
>TRBJ1-2|TRBV12-3/TRBV12-4|.|.
CASSLASGYGYTF
TGTGCCAGCAGTCTGGCCAGCGGCTATGGCTACACCTTC
>TRBJ1-4|TRBV6-2/TRBV6-3|.|TRBD1
CASSYRYRGEYEKLFF
TGTGCCAGCAGTTACCGTTACAGGGGCGAATATGAAAAACTGTTTTTT
>TRBJ1-5|TRBV30|.|TRBD1
CAWSPLDRGRDQPQHF
TGTGCCTGGAGTCCGCTTGACAGGGGAAGAGATCAGCCCCAGCATTTT
>TRBJ1-3|TRBV6-2/TRBV6-3|.|TRBD1
CASRWTGSGNTIYF
TGTGCCAGCCGTTGGACAGGCTCGGGAAACACCATATATTTT
>TRBJ1-5|TRBV30|.|.
CAWSPGGSEPQHF
TGTGCCTGGAGTCCCGGCGGCAGCGAGCCCCAGCATTTT
>TRBJ2-7|TRBV29-1|.|.
CSVATTSYEQYF
TGCAGCGTTGCAACGACTTCCTACGAGCAGTACTTC
>TRBJ1-1|TRBV29-1|.|.
CSVTVMNTEAFF
TGCAGCGTGACAGTCATGAACACTGAAGCTTTCTTT
>TRBJ2-2|TRBV6-2/TRBV6-3|once|.
CASSYSARAGELFF
TGTGCCAGCAGTTACTCGGCTCGGGCCGGGGAGCTGTTTTTT
>TRBJ2-5|TRBV30|few|.
CAWSVREAGDQYF
TGTGCCTGGAGTGTAAGAGAGGCGGGTGACCAGTACTTC
>TRBJ2-5|TRBV28|.|.
CASTSSGTHQETQYF
TGTGCCAGCACCAGCTCCGGGACTCACCAAGAGACCCAGTACTTC
>TRBJ2-1|TRBV27|few|TRBD1
CASSLNTGGLNEQFF
TGTGCCAGCAGTTTAAATACAGGGGGCTTGAATGAGCAGTTCTTC
>TRBJ2-2|TRBV30|.|TRBD1
CAWDKTGARTGELFF
TGTGCCTGGGATAAAACAGGGGCTCGAACCGGGGAGCTGTTTTTT
>TRBJ2-7|TRBV4-2|.|TRBD1
CASSQGTGVYEQYF
TGTGCCAGCAGCCAAGGAACAGGGGTATACGAGCAGTACTTC
>TRBJ1-6|TRBV4-3|few|.
CASSRRGSYNSPLHF
TGCGCCAGCAGCCGCAGGGGCTCCTATAATTCACCCCTCCACTTT
>TRBJ2-3|TRBV9|.|TRBD2
CASSATDSGRFTDTQYF
TGTGCCAGCAGCGCCACTGATAGCGGGAGGTTTACAGATACGCAGTATTTT
>TRBJ2-1|TRBV10-1|.|TRBD2
CASSVAIAGGGGEQFF
TGCGCCAGCAGTGTTGCCATAGCGGGAGGCGGAGGCGAGCAGTTCTTC
>TRBJ1-4|TRBV6-2/TRBV6-3|.|.
CASSYVRGGTNEKLFF
TGTGCCAGCAGTTATGTCCGGGGAGGAACTAATGAAAAACTGTTTTTT
>TRBJ2-5|TRBV5-6|once|TRBD2
CASSSLAGRYQETQYF
TGTGCCAGCAGCTCACTAGCGGGGCGGTACCAAGAGACCCAGTACTTC
>TRBJ1-4|TRBV11-2|.|.
CASSSRQAGNEKLFF
TGTGCCAGCAGCTCTCGTCAAGCCGGTAATGAAAAACTGTTTTTT
>TRBJ2-3|TRBV7-3|.|TRBD2
CASSSNAGGPSSRTDTQYF
TGTGCCAGCAGCTCCAACGCGGGGGGGCCTTCATCCCGCACAGATACGCAGTATTTT
>TRBJ2-3|TRBV5-1|.|TRBD2
CASSPRLAGGDDDTQYF
TGCGCCAGCAGCCCTAGACTAGCGGGAGGGGACGATGATACGCAGTATTTT
>TRBJ2-1|TRBV5-1|.|.
CASSGGRNEQFF
TGCGCCAGCTCAGGGGGGAGGAATGAGCAGTTCTTC
>TRBJ1-2|TRBV2|.|.
CASSGGDYGYTF
TGTGCCAGCAGTGGGGGAGACTATGGCTACACCTTC